This T cell receptor beta chain originates from a study of blood T cell repertoires in COVID-19. The overall study: Researchers got acute and convalescent COVID-19 samples from the United States, Italy and Spain. The cDNA or gDNA used as material had been derived from T cells, B-cell-depleted T cells, or PBMCs.

Germline V gene lookup returns CDR1 LGHNA and CDR2 YNFKEQ. V lost 0 bases, J lost 2 bases, and 4 bases stayed unmatched. The CDR3 covers 16 residues. Original analysis: Nucleated cell counts were estimated from reference gene primer amplification. Assay: immunoSEQ multiplex PCR; the TCRdb copy retains only in-frame clones and omits some. V and J calls plus clone size are reproduced from that table; the DNA served to infer D and trimming. The top ten clones hold 3.3% of a sample with about 240,000 clones, roughly 77% of them seen once. The chain has TRBV4-2 and TRBJ2-3; TRBD2 agrees at 8 bases. Sequenced material: peripheral blood. The TCR was taken from a woman of 80 years or more with acute or convalescent COVID-19. The CDR3 sequence is CASSQDTSGFTDTQYF. The CDR3 DNA reads TGTGCCAGCAGCCAAGATACTAGCGGATTCACAGATACGCAGTATTTT.